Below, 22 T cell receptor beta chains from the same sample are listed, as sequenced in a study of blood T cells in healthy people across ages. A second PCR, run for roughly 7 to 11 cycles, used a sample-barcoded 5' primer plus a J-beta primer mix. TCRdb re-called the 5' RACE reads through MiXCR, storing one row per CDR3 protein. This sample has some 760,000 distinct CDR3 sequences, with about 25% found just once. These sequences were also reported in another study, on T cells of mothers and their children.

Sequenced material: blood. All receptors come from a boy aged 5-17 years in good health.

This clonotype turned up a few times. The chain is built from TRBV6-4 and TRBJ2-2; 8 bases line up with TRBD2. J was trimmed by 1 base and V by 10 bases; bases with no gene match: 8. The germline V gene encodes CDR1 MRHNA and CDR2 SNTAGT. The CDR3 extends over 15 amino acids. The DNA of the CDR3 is TGTGCCACATCCCCCCTAGCGGGGAACACCGGGGAGCTGTTTTTT. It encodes CATSPLAGNTGELFF.

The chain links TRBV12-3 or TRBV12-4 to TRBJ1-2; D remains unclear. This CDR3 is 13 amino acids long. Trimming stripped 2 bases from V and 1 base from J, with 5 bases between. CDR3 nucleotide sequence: TGTGCCAGCAGTTTACAGCTTAACTATGGCTACACCTTC. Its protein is CASSLQLNYGYTF.

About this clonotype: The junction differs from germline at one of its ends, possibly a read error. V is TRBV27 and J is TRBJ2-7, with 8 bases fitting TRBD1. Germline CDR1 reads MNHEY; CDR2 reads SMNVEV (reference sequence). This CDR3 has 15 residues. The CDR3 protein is CASSGGTGTGYELYF. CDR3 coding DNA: TGTGCCAGCAGTGGAGGTACCGGGACAGGTTACGAGCTGTACTTC.

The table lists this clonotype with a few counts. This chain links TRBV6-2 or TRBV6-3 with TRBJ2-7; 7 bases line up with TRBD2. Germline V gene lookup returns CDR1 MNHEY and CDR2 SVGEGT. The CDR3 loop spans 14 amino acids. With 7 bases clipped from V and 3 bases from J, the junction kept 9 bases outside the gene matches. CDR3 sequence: CASKSGGRGYEQYF. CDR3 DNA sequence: TGTGCCAGCAAAAGTGGCGGGAGAGGCTACGAGCAGTACTTC.

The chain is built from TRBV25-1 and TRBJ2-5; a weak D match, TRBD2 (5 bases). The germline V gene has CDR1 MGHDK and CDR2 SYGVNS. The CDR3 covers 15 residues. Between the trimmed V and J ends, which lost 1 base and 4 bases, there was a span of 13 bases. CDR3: CASSELGSEAETQYF. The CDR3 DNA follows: TGTGCCAGCAGTGAATTGGGGAGCGAGGCAGAGACCCAGTACTTC.

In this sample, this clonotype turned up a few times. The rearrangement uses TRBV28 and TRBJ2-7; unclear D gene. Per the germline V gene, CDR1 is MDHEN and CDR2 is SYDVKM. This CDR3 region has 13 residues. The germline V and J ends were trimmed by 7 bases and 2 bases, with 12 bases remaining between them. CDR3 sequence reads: CASKRSGPYEQYF. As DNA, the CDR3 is TGTGCCAGCAAAAGGAGTGGTCCCTACGAGCAGTACTTC.

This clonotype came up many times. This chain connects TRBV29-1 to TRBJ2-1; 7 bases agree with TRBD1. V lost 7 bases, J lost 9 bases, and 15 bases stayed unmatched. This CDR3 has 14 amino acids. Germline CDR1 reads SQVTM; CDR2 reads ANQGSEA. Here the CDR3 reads CSGEGTATGSEQFF. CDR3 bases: TGCAGCGGGGAAGGGACAGCTACGGGGAGTGAGCAGTTCTTC.

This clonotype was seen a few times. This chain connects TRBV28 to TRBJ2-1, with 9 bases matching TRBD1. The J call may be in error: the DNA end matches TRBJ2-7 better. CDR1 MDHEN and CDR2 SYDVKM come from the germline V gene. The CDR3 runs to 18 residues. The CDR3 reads CASSSTTVGQGPFYEQYF. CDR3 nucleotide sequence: TGTGCCAGCAGTTCAACGACGGTGGGACAGGGACCTTTCTACGAGCAGTACTTC.

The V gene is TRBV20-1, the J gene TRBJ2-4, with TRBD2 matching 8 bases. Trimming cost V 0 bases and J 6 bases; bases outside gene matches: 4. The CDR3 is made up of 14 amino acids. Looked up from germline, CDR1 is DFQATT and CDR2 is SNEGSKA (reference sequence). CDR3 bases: TGCAGTGCTAGAGATCTCGGGGGGGGAAACATTCAGTACTTC. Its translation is CSARDLGGGNIQYF.

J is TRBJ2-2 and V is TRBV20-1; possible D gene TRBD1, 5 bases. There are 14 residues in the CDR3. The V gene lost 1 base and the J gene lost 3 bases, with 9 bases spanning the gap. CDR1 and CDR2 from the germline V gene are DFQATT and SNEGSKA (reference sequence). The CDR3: CSARVVGDTGELFF. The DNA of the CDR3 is TGCAGTGCTAGAGTAGTAGGGGACACCGGGGAGCTGTTTTTT.

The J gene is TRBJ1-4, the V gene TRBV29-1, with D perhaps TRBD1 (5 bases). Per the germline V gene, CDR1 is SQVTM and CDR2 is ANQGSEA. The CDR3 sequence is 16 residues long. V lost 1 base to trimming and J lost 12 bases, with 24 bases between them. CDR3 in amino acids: CSVEAFSGTRNRELFF. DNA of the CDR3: TGCAGCGTTGAAGCCTTTTCCGGGACCCGAAACCGGGAACTGTTTTTT.

CDR3 nucleotides: TGTGCCAGCAGTCCCTGGGAGGGAGTGAACACTGAAGCTTTCTTT. Encoded protein: CASSPWEGVNTEAFF. V is TRBV28 and J is TRBJ1-1; D is unclear. This CDR3 has 15 residues. Germline loops: CDR1 MDHEN, CDR2 SYDVKM. With 5 bases removed from V and 0 bases from J, the gap between germline ends came to 13 bases.

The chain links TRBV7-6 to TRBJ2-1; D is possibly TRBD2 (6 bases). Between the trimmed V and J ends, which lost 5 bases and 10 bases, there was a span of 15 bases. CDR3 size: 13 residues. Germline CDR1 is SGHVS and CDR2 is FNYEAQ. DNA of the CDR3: TGTGCCAGCAGCGCGGGGACCGTCGGGGAGCAGTTCTTC. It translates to CASSAGTVGEQFF.

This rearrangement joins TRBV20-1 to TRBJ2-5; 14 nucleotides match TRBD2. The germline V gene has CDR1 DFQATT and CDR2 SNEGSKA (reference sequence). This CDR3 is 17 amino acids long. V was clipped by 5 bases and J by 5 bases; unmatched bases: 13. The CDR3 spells CSAQREMTSGGAETQYF. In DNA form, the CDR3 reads TGCAGTGCTCAGAGAGAGATGACTAGCGGGGGGGCTGAGACCCAGTACTTC.

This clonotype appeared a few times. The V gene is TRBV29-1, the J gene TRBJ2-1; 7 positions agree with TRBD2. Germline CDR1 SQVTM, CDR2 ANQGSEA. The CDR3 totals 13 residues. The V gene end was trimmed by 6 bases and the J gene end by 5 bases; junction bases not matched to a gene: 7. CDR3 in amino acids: CSVGTGGDNEQFF. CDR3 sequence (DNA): TGCAGCGTCGGGACTGGGGGGGACAATGAGCAGTTCTTC.

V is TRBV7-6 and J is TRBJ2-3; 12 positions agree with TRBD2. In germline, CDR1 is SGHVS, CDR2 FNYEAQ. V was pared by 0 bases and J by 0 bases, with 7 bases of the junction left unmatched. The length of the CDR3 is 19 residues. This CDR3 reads CASSLAVPGLAGSTDTQYF. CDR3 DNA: TGTGCCAGCAGCTTAGCGGTCCCGGGACTAGCGGGTAGCACAGATACGCAGTATTTT.

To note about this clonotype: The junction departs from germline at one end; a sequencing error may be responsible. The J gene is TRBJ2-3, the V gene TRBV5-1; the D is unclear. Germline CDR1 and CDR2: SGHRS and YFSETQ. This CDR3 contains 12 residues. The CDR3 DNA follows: TGCGCCAGCAGCTTGGGAGCAGATACGCGGTATTTT. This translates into CASSLGADTRYF.

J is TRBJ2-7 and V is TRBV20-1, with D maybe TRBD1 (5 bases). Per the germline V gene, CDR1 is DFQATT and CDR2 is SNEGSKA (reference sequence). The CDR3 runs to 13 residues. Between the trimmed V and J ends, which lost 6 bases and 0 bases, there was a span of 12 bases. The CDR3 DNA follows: TGCAGTGCCAAACAGGAGAGCTCCTACGAGCAGTACTTC. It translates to CSAKQESSYEQYF.

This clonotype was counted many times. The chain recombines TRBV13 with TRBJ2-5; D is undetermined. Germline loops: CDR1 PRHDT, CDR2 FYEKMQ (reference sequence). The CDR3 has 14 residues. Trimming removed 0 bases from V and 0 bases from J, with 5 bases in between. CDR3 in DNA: TGTGCCAGCAGCTTAGGTACGGACCAAGAGACCCAGTACTTC. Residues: CASSLGTDQETQYF.

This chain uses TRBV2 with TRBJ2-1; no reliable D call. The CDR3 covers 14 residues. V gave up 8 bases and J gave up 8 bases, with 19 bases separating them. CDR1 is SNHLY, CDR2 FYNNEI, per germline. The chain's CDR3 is CASFTRQDRDEQFF. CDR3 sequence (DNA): TGTGCCAGCTTCACAAGGCAAGACCGGGATGAGCAGTTCTTC.

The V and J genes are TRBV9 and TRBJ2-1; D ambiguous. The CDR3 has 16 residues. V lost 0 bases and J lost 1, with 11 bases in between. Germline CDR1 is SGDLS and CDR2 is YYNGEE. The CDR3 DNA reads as TGTGCCAGCAGCGTAGCTGGAACAGAATCCTACAATGAGCAGTTCTTC. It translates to CASSVAGTESYNEQFF.

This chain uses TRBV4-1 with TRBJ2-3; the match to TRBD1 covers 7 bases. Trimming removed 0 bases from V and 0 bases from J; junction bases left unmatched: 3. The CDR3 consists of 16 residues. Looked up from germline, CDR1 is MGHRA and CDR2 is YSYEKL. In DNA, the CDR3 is TGCGCCAGCAGCCAAGATGACAGGGAGAGCACAGATACGCAGTATTTT. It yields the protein CASSQDDRESTDTQYF.